This T cell receptor beta chain stems from a study of cytomegalovirus exposure and HLA in healthy donors. Findings and caveats of the study: Some TCR beta chains (around 160 of them) were listed as cytomegalovirus-associated. In an earlier analysis, productive rearrangement rates for most beta V segments clustered near 87% or 30%. Later analysis identified about 18,000 TCR beta sequences associated with HLA alleles, using a false discovery rate threshold of 0.05.

Regarding this clone: Its target is not known.

PCR employed 60 Vbeta and 13 Jbeta primers. TCRdb's copy holds only in-frame clones and misses some; the assay was immunoSEQ multiplex PCR. The repertoire holds about 140,000 clones, with around 79% as singletons. The ends lost 1 base at V and 6 bases at J; junction bases unmatched: 5. Looked up from germline, CDR1 is SGHTA and CDR2 is FQGNSA. The CDR3 has 15 amino acids. The sample consisted of PBMCs. The rearrangement links TRBV7-2 to TRBJ2-1, with 8 nucleotides matching TRBD2. This clonotype was obtained from a woman aged 45 to 65 in good health and CMV-seropositive. The CDR3 protein is CASSLVTGGLNEQFF. DNA of the CDR3: TGTGCCAGCAGCTTAGTAACGGGGGGGCTCAATGAGCAGTTCTTC.